The 10 T cell receptor beta chains reported below all come from one sample, sequenced in a study of response to subunit inactivated influenza vaccine. TCRdb reanalysed the RT-PCR reads using MiXCR and keeps one entry per CDR3 protein. The sample has fewer than 700,000 distinct CDR3 sequences; approximately 13% are singletons. The sequenced sample was PBMCs from blood, obtained roughly 46 days after vaccination. These receptors all stem from a man aged 50 to 60 who received an inactivated influenza vaccine.

This clonotype turned up a few times. The CDR3 sequence: CASSATGPLWAYEQYF. For the CDR3, the DNA is TGTGCCAGCAGCGCAACGGGACCCCTATGGGCCTACGAGCAGTACTTC. The genes are TRBV5-6 and TRBJ2-7, with D perhaps being TRBD1 or TRBD2 (5 bases each). Deletions cut 4 bases from V and 2 bases from J, with 19 bases between. There are 16 residues in the CDR3. Germline CDR1 and CDR2: SGHDT and YYEEEE. The whole variable domain, filled in from reference TRBV5-6 and TRBJ2-7, reads DAGVTQSPTHLIKTRGQQVTLRCSPKSGHDTVSWYQQALGQGPQFIFQYYEEEERQRGNFPDRFSGHQFPNYSSELNVNALLLGDSALYLCASSATGPLWAYEQYFGPGTRLTVT.

This clonotype was picked up a small number of times. This chain joins TRBV27 and TRBJ1-2, with D unresolved. The V gene lost 7 bases and the J gene lost 3 bases, with 0 bases spanning the gap. Germline V CDR1 and CDR2: MNHEY, SMNVEV (reference sequence). The CDR3 sequence is 9 residues long. The CDR3 loop is CASNYGYTF. DNA of the CDR3: TGTGCCAGCAACTATGGCTACACCTTC.

This clonotype was counted at least ten times. The rearrangement joins TRBV5-8 to TRBJ2-1; D perhaps matches TRBD1 (6 bases). V gave up 9 bases and J gave up 0 bases, with 22 bases separating them. Germline CDR1 SGHTS, CDR2 YDEGEE. This CDR3 has 17 amino acids. Here the CDR3 DNA reads TGTGCCACCGAAACTAACCGGGACATGAGCTCCTACAATGAGCAGTTCTTC. As protein: CATETNRDMSSYNEQFF.

This clonotype was counted at least ten times. At one end, the junction sequence differs from germline, possibly due to a read error. The V call is TRBV7-2, the J call TRBJ2-7; 8 nucleotides match TRBD2. Per germline, CDR1 SGHTA and CDR2 FQGNSA. The CDR3 runs to 13 residues. The CDR3 DNA sequence: TGCGCCAGCAGCTTGGGCGGGGGGTACGAGCAGTACTTC. It encodes CASSLGGGYEQYF.

This clonotype turned up a few times. V and J are TRBV5-4 and TRBJ2-3, with TRBD1 matching 7 bases. The V and J ends lost 4 bases and 4 bases, in that order; junction bases with no gene match: 3. Germline V gene lookup returns CDR1 SGHNT and CDR2 YYREEE (reference sequence). The CDR3 contains 13 residues. CDR3 region: CASSTGDADTQYF. The CDR3 region has the DNA TGTGCCAGCAGCACAGGGGATGCAGATACGCAGTATTTT.

This clonotype has only a few counts. The gene calls are TRBV5-1 and TRBJ2-3; the match to TRBD2 covers 11 bases. V was pared by 0 bases and J by 3 bases, with 3 bases of the junction left unmatched. Germline V gene data show CDR1 as SGHRS and CDR2 as YFSETQ. The CDR3 covers 16 residues. This chain's CDR3 is CASSLATSGKTDTQYF. CDR3 sequence (DNA): TGCGCCAGCAGCTTGGCGACTAGCGGGAAGACAGATACGCAGTATTTT.

This clonotype was found a few times. The chain combines TRBV12-3 or TRBV12-4 with TRBJ2-7; D unclear. The CDR3 loop spans 12 amino acids. The V end lost 6 bases, the J end lost 4 bases, and 10 bases lay between the germline ends. The CDR3 nucleotides read TGTGCCAGCAGCCTACTAATTTACGAGCAGTACTTC. It is translated as CASSLLIYEQYF.

This clonotype came up a few times. The V gene is TRBV6-1, the J gene TRBJ2-5; 13 bases agree with TRBD2. CDR3 size: 14 residues. Trimming removed 6 bases from V and 5 bases from J; junction bases left unmatched: 3. CDR1 is MNHNS and CDR2 is SASEGT in the germline V gene. DNA of the CDR3: TGTGCCAGCAGAACTAGCGGGGGGGCGGAGACCCAGTACTTC. Its translation is CASRTSGGAETQYF.

In its sample, this clonotype was seen a few times. V usage is TRBV5-5 and J usage is TRBJ2-5, with TRBD1 as a possible D gene (5 bases). V shed 4 bases and J shed 1 base, with 14 bases lying between them. The CDR3 is 15 residues long. Germline CDR1 reads SGHKS; CDR2 reads YYEKEE (reference sequence). The CDR3 reads CASSPLPTVQETQYF. As DNA, the CDR3 is TGTGCCAGCAGCCCCTTACCGACAGTCCAAGAGACCCAGTACTTC.

This rearrangement joins TRBV7-3 to TRBJ2-6; D not certain. The V end was cut by 2 bases, the J end by 2 bases, with 10 bases between. The CDR3 spans 16 residues. Germline CDR1 and CDR2: SGHTA and FQGTGA. The CDR3: CASSLSGGAGANVLTF. CDR3 nucleotides: TGTGCCAGCAGCTTATCGGGTGGGGCTGGGGCCAACGTCCTGACTTTC. Full variable domain (remainder filled in from reference TRBV7-3 and TRBJ2-6): GAGVSQTPSNKVTEKGKYVELRCDPISGHTALYWYRQSLGQGPEFLIYFQGTGAADDSGLPNDRFFAVRPEGSVSTLKIQRTERGDSAVYLCASSLSGGAGANVLTFGAGSRLTVL.